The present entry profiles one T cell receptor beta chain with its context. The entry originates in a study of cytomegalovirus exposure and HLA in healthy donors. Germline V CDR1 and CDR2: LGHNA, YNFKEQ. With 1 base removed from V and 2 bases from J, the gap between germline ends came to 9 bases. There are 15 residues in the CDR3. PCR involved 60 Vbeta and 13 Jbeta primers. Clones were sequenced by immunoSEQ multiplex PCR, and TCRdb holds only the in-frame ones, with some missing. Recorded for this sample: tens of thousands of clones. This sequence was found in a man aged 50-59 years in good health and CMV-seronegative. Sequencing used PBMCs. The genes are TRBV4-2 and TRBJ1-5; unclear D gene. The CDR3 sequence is CASSQGPQGNQPQHF. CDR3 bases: TGTGCCAGCAGCCAAGGTCCCCAGGGCAATCAGCCCCAGCATTTT.